This paragraph reports one T cell receptor (beta chain). Participants spanned ages roughly 18 to 90 years and resided in 20 to 30 US areas. Participants' own reports of clinical history determined their cohort assignment. Germline V gene data show CDR1 as SGHAT and CDR2 as FQNNGV. J was trimmed by 4 bases and V by 5 bases; bases with no gene match: 8. This CDR3 has 16 residues. This sample was included in a study of blood T cell repertoires in COVID-19. Study information: Resolution of symptoms, clearance, or two negative PCRs was present in recovered Cohort 3 donors.

As handled by the study authors: Amplification with reference gene primers provided the estimates of nucleated cell counts. Profiled with immunoSEQ multiplex PCR; TCRdb holds only in-frame clones, not every one. That table gives V, J and clone size, and the DNA gave D and trimming. The data contain about 360,000 clones, 70% to 90% of them singletons. Sequences were obtained from PBMCs or T cells enriched from blood (not recorded which). This clonotype was sampled from a man aged 35 to 55 in a cohort exposed to, infected with or recovered from COVID-19 (not recorded which). The chain employs TRBV11-2 and TRBJ1-5, with 10 bases aligning to TRBD1. CDR3 in amino acids: CASSAGQGIRNQPQHF. In DNA, the CDR3 is TGTGCCAGCAGCGCGGGACAGGGGATTCGGAATCAGCCCCAGCATTTT.